This T cell receptor beta chain emerged from a study of blood T cell repertoires in COVID-19. Trimming pared 3 bases from V and 6 bases from J, leaving 8 bases between. Germline values: CDR1 SGHAT, CDR2 FQNNGV. This CDR3 comprises 13 residues. The data were produced by immunoSEQ multiplex PCR, yet TCRdb's version contains in-frame clones alone and is incomplete. This table holds 450,000 to 500,000 clones, approximately 90% found once. The origin of this receptor is a woman aged 18-35 years who had recovered from COVID-19. Sequencing used PBMCs or T cells enriched from blood (not recorded which). The chain links TRBV11-2 to TRBJ1-4; D gene unclear. The CDR3 here is CASSFGLDEKLFF. CDR3 nucleotide sequence: TGTGCCAGCAGCTTCGGGTTAGATGAAAAACTGTTTTTT.